The entry that follows covers one T cell receptor beta chain sequence. CDR3 length: 15 residues. The V and J ends lost 0 bases and 4 bases respectively, with 12 bases between them. CDR1 and CDR2 (germline): SGHRS, YFSETQ. The data are from a study of blood T cell repertoires in COVID-19. For the study at large: COVID-19 samples, acute and convalescent, were from the United States, Italy and Spain. T cells, B-cell-depleted T cells, or PBMCs supplied cDNA or gDNA.

How the authors handled the data: Researchers report that nucleated cell counts were estimated from reference gene primer amplification. Profiling relied on immunoSEQ multiplex PCR, and the TCRdb table lists in-frame clones only, not all of them. That table supplies the V and J calls and clone size; D and trimming were determined from the DNA. The sample records under 95,000 clones, roughly nine tenths being singletons. Sequencing used peripheral blood. The origin of this receptor is an elderly man in a cohort sampled during active COVID-19. This chain uses TRBV5-1 with TRBJ2-3; D is ambiguous. The CDR3 protein is CASSLAGSGADTQYF. In DNA, the CDR3 is TGCGCCAGCAGCTTGGCAGGTTCTGGCGCAGATACGCAGTATTTT. The variable domain in full, completed from reference TRBV5-1 and TRBJ2-3, reads KAGVTQTPRYLIKTRGQQVTLSCSPISGHRSVSWYQQTPGQGLQFLFEYFSETQRNKGNFPGRFSGRQFSNSRSEMNVSTLELGDSALYLCASSLAGSGADTQYFGPGTRLTVL.